The rows below give T cell receptor beta chains drawn from one sample of a study of blood T cells in healthy people across ages. TCRdb fed the 5' RACE reads into MiXCR, producing one record per CDR3 protein. Among 1.4 million or so distinct CDR3 sequences listed, approximately 43% were seen once. The sample comprised blood. Every receptor here comes from a woman under 30 in good health. Both conserved end residues are part of each CDR3. The D gene is left open where the match is weak. Not all rows give a size; the values are once, few, many and, for expanded clones, a class.

v_call,clone_size,d_call,j_call,cdr3_aa,cdr3_nt
TRBV28,once,NA,TRBJ2-1,CASSTRVWDSPYNEQFF,TGTGCCAGCAGTACCCGGGTGTGGGACTCCCCCTACAATGAGCAGTTCTTC
TRBV7-2,NA,TRBD2,TRBJ2-7,CASSPGGAHYNEQYF,TGTGCCAGCAGCCCCGGGGGGGCCCACTACAATGAGCAGTACTTC
TRBV25-1,NA,NA,TRBJ2-3,CASSVGRITDTQYF,TGTGCCAGCAGTGTGGGCCGTATCACAGATACGCAGTATTTT
TRBV19,few,TRBD2,TRBJ2-7,CASSIKGGGPYEQYF,TGTGCCAGTAGTATCAAGGGCGGGGGGCCCTACGAGCAGTACTTC
TRBV4-3,NA,NA,TRBJ1-4,CASSQDFSATNEKLFF,TGCGCCAGCAGCCAAGATTTCAGTGCAACTAATGAAAAACTGTTTTTT
TRBV9,NA,NA,TRBJ2-5,CASSPRVGRNEQYF,TGTGCCAGCAGCCCCAGGGTAGGTCGCAATGAGCAGTACTTC
TRBV27,NA,NA,TRBJ1-4,CATGRDTATNEKLFF,TGTGCCACTGGAAGGGACACGGCAACTAATGAAAAACTGTTTTTT
TRBV12-3/TRBV12-4,NA,NA,TRBJ2-3,CASSQDRGDGATQYF,TGTGCCAGCAGCCAAGATCGGGGTGACGGAGCTACGCAGTATTTT
TRBV7-9,few,TRBD2,TRBJ2-1,CASSLVASGRYNEQFF,TGTGCCAGCAGCTTAGTTGCTAGCGGGAGATACAATGAGCAGTTCTTC
TRBV28,few,TRBD1,TRBJ1-2,CASSFGQGPSLGGYTF,TGTGCCAGCAGTTTTGGACAGGGTCCGTCTCTGGGTGGCTACACCTTC
TRBV7-2,NA,TRBD2,TRBJ2-1,CASSLGTSGRVSYNEQFF,TGTGCCAGCAGCCTTGGGACTAGCGGGCGTGTTTCCTACAATGAGCAGTTCTTC
TRBV7-2,NA,NA,TRBJ2-7,CASSLKSGQITFFSYEQYF,TGTGCCAGCAGCCTCAAGTCGGGGCAGATCACTTTCTTCTCCTACGAGCAGTACTTC
TRBV4-1,many,NA,TRBJ2-7,CASSQDSSSYEQYF,TGCGCCAGCAGCCAAGACTCAAGCTCCTACGAGCAGTACTTC
TRBV12-3/TRBV12-4,many,NA,TRBJ2-7,CASSLDSGSSYEQYF,TGTGCCAGCAGTTTAGATAGCGGTTCTTCCTACGAGCAGTACTTC
TRBV4-1,NA,TRBD2,TRBJ2-3,CASSQLSGGVTDTQYF,TGCGCCAGCAGCCAACTTAGCGGGGGGGTCACAGATACGCAGTATTTT
TRBV29-1,NA,TRBD2,TRBJ2-1,CSVRGLAGDSYNEQFF,TGCAGCGTGAGGGGTCTAGCGGGGGACTCCTACAATGAGCAGTTCTTC
TRBV20-1,NA,NA,TRBJ2-3,CSATPTWSLSTDTQYF,TGCAGTGCTACCCCGACATGGTCGCTTAGCACAGATACGCAGTATTTT
TRBV6-2/TRBV6-3,few,NA,TRBJ2-7,CASSLRNTPTSYEQYF,TGTGCCAGCAGTCTAAGAAATACTCCCACTTCCTACGAGCAGTACTTC
TRBV14,once,TRBD1,TRBJ1-4,CASSHDPAGTGNEKLFF,TGTGCCAGCAGCCACGACCCCGCCGGGACAGGAAATGAAAAACTGTTTTTT
TRBV7-9,few,TRBD1,TRBJ2-1,CASSLNSYRGNEQFF,TGTGCCAGCAGCTTAAATTCATACAGGGGCAATGAGCAGTTCTTC
TRBV20-1,NA,NA,TRBJ2-3,CSARDPNSDTQYF,TGCAGTGCTAGGGACCCGAACTCAGATACGCAGTATTTT
TRBV18,once,TRBD1,TRBJ2-1,CASSPPGQVLLNEQFF,TGTGCCAGCTCTCCTCCGGGACAGGTTCTTCTCAATGAGCAGTTCTTC
TRBV10-3,NA,TRBD2,TRBJ2-2,CAISGTTSGSTGELFF,TGTGCCATCAGTGGTACGACTAGCGGGAGCACCGGGGAGCTGTTTTTT
TRBV5-1,NA,TRBD1,TRBJ1-2,CASSGAGGNYGYTF,TGCGCCAGCAGTGGGGCAGGGGGAAACTATGGCTACACCTTC
TRBV30,NA,NA,TRBJ2-7,CAGQPRSDEQYF,TGTGCCGGCCAGCCCCGAAGCGACGAGCAGTACTTC
TRBV7-3,many,NA,TRBJ2-3,CASSSRVTDTQYF,TGTGCCAGCAGCTCCCGGGTCACAGATACGCAGTATTTT
TRBV9,NA,TRBD1,TRBJ2-7,CASSVGQGKHEQYF,TGTGCCAGCAGCGTCGGACAGGGGAAGCACGAGCAGTACTTC
TRBV20-1,NA,NA,TRBJ1-5,CSARVRASPQPQHF,TGCAGTGCTAGAGTTCGGGCGAGTCCACAGCCCCAGCATTTT
TRBV12-3/TRBV12-4,NA,TRBD1,TRBJ2-7,CASSPGGQGPYEQYF,TGTGCCAGCAGTCCGGGGGGACAGGGTCCCTACGAGCAGTACTTC
TRBV18,many,NA,TRBJ2-3,CASSPSTDTQYF,TGTGCCAGCAGCCCTAGCACAGATACGCAGTATTTT
TRBV7-9,few,NA,TRBJ2-4,CASSLILNIQYF,TGTGCCAGCAGCTTAATCTTAAACATTCAGTACTTC
TRBV20-1,NA,TRBD2,TRBJ2-1,CSAGTSGDEQFF,TGCAGTGCTGGGACTAGTGGGGATGAGCAGTTCTTC
TRBV10-2,once,TRBD2,TRBJ2-5,CASKIAGEGRGEQYF,TGCGCCAGCAAAATAGCGGGAGAGGGAAGGGGTGAGCAGTACTTC
TRBV7-2,few,TRBD1,TRBJ2-7,CASSLPRTGFNEQYF,TGTGCCAGCAGCTTACCGCGGACAGGGTTCAACGAGCAGTACTTC
TRBV4-3,NA,TRBD1,TRBJ1-2,CATTPDREPHYGYTF,TGCGCCACCACACCCGACAGGGAACCCCACTATGGCTACACCTTC
TRBV6-2/TRBV6-3,NA,TRBD2,TRBJ2-5,CASSRPFGGSQETQYF,TGTGCCAGCAGTAGACCCTTCGGGGGGAGCCAAGAGACCCAGTACTTC
TRBV10-3,few,NA,TRBJ2-1,CAISGQGGDEQFF,TGTGCCATCAGTGGGCAGGGGGGCGATGAGCAGTTCTTC
TRBV27,NA,NA,TRBJ1-2,CASSPGRRGRTISYGYTF,TGTGCCAGCAGTCCGGGACGCCGGGGAAGGACTATTAGCTATGGCTACACCTTC
TRBV2,NA,TRBD1,TRBJ1-2,CASTGQGANGYTF,TGTGCCAGCACCGGACAGGGGGCTAACGGCTACACCTTC
TRBV28,once,NA,TRBJ2-7,CASSLPRRQISYNEQYF,TGTGCCAGCAGTTTGCCCCGCCGACAGATCTCCTACAATGAGCAGTACTTC
TRBV27,NA,NA,TRBJ2-2,CASSLFVSSGELFF,TGTGCCAGCAGTTTATTTGTTAGCTCCGGGGAGCTGTTTTTT
TRBV6-2/TRBV6-3,few,NA,TRBJ2-7,CASRATGTYEQYF,TGTGCCAGCAGGGCTACAGGAACTTACGAGCAGTACTTC
TRBV18,NA,NA,TRBJ1-1,CASSPVGGNTEAFF,TGTGCCAGCTCCCCCGTAGGGGGGAACACTGAAGCTTTCTTT
TRBV2,NA,NA,TRBJ2-1,CAQEPLLSYNEQFF,TGTGCCCAAGAGCCGCTTCTCTCCTACAATGAGCAGTTCTTC
TRBV28,NA,TRBD1,TRBJ1-2,CASSSVWGTGDNYGYTF,TGTGCCAGCAGTTCCGTTTGGGGGACAGGCGATAACTATGGCTACACCTTC
TRBV6-5,NA,TRBD1,TRBJ1-5,CASRLGQGAGQPQHF,TGTGCCAGCAGGTTGGGACAGGGGGCTGGTCAGCCCCAGCATTTT
TRBV29-1,NA,TRBD2,TRBJ2-1,CSLKSGVAGGGYNEQFF,TGCAGCCTAAAAAGCGGAGTAGCGGGAGGGGGTTACAATGAGCAGTTCTTC
TRBV11-2,many,NA,TRBJ2-1,CASSFTYESYNEQFF,TGTGCCAGCAGCTTCACCTATGAAAGCTACAATGAGCAGTTCTTC